This T cell receptor beta chain was recorded in a study of cytomegalovirus exposure and HLA in healthy donors. Study conclusions and caveats: An analysis was carried out later, and it reportedly showed fewer N-insertions in an Asian-associated ancestry cluster than the roughly 700-donor mean. A later analysis associated 16,951 TCR beta sequences with HLA alleles at a 0.05 false discovery rate. Based on reports, TCR beta sequences accurately predicted HLA-A and HLA-B alleles for most subjects.

The PCR had 60 Vbeta and 13 Jbeta primers. The data were produced by immunoSEQ multiplex PCR, yet TCRdb's version contains in-frame clones alone and is incomplete. Here the sample spans approximately 190,000 clones, roughly 76% being singletons. Details on this clone: What it recognizes is unknown.

This CDR3 is built from 15 residues. Germline values: CDR1 SGHTA, CDR2 FQGTGA. Trimming left V 5 bases short and J 5 bases short, with 18 bases between. The sequenced sample was PBMCs. The chain has TRBV7-3 and TRBJ2-5; no definite D call. This TCR came from a man aged 35 to 55 in good health and CMV-seropositive. The CDR3 protein is CASSERTGSGETQYF. The CDR3 DNA reads TGTGCCAGCAGCGAAAGAACCGGGTCTGGGGAGACCCAGTACTTC.